The 14 T cell receptor beta chains given below trace back to one sample, sequenced in a study of cytomegalovirus exposure and HLA in healthy donors. A multiplex PCR was run with 60 Vbeta primers and 13 Jbeta primers. The repertoire was sequenced with immunoSEQ multiplex PCR; TCRdb's copy has only in-frame clones and lacks some. The sample gives around 200,000 clones, approximately 80% of which show up once; around 1.4% is in the top ten. Sequenced material: PBMCs. Receptors were obtained from a girl between 10 and 17 years old in good health and CMV-seronegative.

The chain has TRBV28 and TRBJ2-5; possibly TRBD1 for D (6 bases). The CDR3 is 13 residues long. V lost 6 bases and J lost 5, with 13 bases in between. CDR1 and CDR2 from the germline V gene are MDHEN and SYDVKM. CDR3 amino acids: CASRDSGFETQYF. CDR3 bases: TGTGCCAGCAGGGACAGCGGCTTTGAGACCCAGTACTTC.

The chain carries TRBV11-3 and TRBJ1-1, with 7 bases lining up with TRBD1. Germline CDR1 and CDR2: SGHNT and YENEEA. This CDR3 contains 14 residues. Trimming took 4 bases from V and 0 from J; bases not matched to a gene: 2. CDR3 nucleotides: TGTGCCAGCAGCTCGGGACAGATGAACACTGAAGCTTTCTTT. It is translated as CASSSGQMNTEAFF.

J is TRBJ2-5 and V is TRBV7-9; no reliable D call. Germline-derived CDR1 and CDR2 are SEHNR and FQNEAQ (reference sequence). This CDR3 is 14 amino acids long. Between the trimmed V and J ends, which lost 2 bases and 2 bases, there was a span of 9 bases. CDR3 DNA sequence: TGTGCCAGCAGCTTATTGGCTTTTCAAGAGACCCAGTACTTC. Protein: CASSLLAFQETQYF.

The gene calls are TRBV5-4 and TRBJ2-1, with 7 nucleotides matching TRBD2. The CDR3 sequence is 15 residues long. Losses at the gene ends were 0 bases for V and 5 bases for J; bases not matched to a gene: 5. The germline CDR1 and CDR2 sequences are SGHNT and YYREEE (reference sequence). Here the CDR3 DNA reads TGTGCCAGCAGCTTGGGCGGGGGTTCCGACAATGAGCAGTTCTTC. Translation gives CASSLGGGSDNEQFF.

The gene calls are TRBV15 and TRBJ2-1, with D possibly being TRBD2 (7 bases). Germline V gene lookup returns CDR1 LNHNV and CDR2 YYDKDF (reference sequence). Deletions cut 5 bases from V and 0 bases from J, with 11 bases between. The CDR3 runs 15 residues. CDR3 DNA sequence: TGTGCCACCAGCGGCGGGGGCGGCTCCTACAATGAGCAGTTCTTC. It codes for CATSGGGGSYNEQFF.

The J gene is TRBJ1-5, the V gene TRBV18; D is uncertain. The CDR3 covers 16 residues. V shed 1 base and J shed 9 bases, with 19 bases lying between them. Germline V gene sequence: CDR1 KGHSH, CDR2 LQKENI. The CDR3 reads CASSPRGALFLRPQHF. CDR3 DNA: TGTGCCAGCTCACCACGGGGAGCCCTATTTTTACGGCCCCAGCATTTT.

This sequence joins TRBV2 and TRBJ2-3, with 7 bases lining up with TRBD1. CDR1 is SNHLY and CDR2 is FYNNEI in the germline V gene. CDR3 length: 14 residues. The junction had 6 bases not matched to a gene; V was cut back by 7 bases and J by 2 bases. CDR3 nucleotides: TGTGCCAGCACCGACAGGGCTAACACAGATACGCAGTATTTT. Amino acid sequence: CASTDRANTDTQYF.

The chain recombines TRBV18 with TRBJ2-7; 7 positions match TRBD1. The CDR3 totals 15 residues. The V segment lost 2 bases and the J segment 4 bases; nucleotides outside the gene matches: 8. The germline CDR1 and CDR2 sequences are KGHSH and LQKENI. DNA of the CDR3: TGTGCCAGCTCACCAAAACAGGGGAATTCTTACGAGCAGTACTTC. Protein: CASSPKQGNSYEQYF.

The chain links TRBV10-3 to TRBJ1-2; D is possibly TRBD1 (5 bases). Germline CDR1 and CDR2: ENHRY and SYGVKD. V lost 3 bases and J 6 bases, leaving 11 bases between the germline ends. The CDR3 sequence is 13 residues long. The DNA of the CDR3 is TGTGCCATCAGTGACGTCAGGGAGGATGGCTACACCTTC. Translation: CAISDVREDGYTF.

This clone was detected once. The chain combines TRBV6-1 with TRBJ2-7; possible D gene TRBD1, 6 bases. Germline lookup yields CDR1 MNHNS and CDR2 SASEGT. Trimming shortened V by 4 bases and J by 1 base, and 11 bases separated the two germline ends. The CDR3 consists of 14 residues. CDR3 loop: CASSAGRGSYEQYF. In DNA, the CDR3 is TGTGCCAGCAGTGCCGGCAGGGGTTCCTACGAGCAGTACTTC.

Here the CDR3 reads CASRQGVRGAEAFF. The CDR3 DNA reads TGCGCCAGCAGGCAGGGGGTCCGCGGGGCTGAAGCTTTCTTT. The gene calls are TRBV5-1 and TRBJ1-1; 7 nucleotides match TRBD1. Germline loops: CDR1 SGHRS, CDR2 YFSETQ. Trimming at V came to 5 bases and at J to 6 bases, leaving 10 bases not matched to a gene. The CDR3 totals 14 residues.

The chain employs TRBV7-2 and TRBJ1-3; 8 nucleotides agree with TRBD1. CDR1 and CDR2 (germline): SGHTA, FQGNSA. V shed 5 bases, J shed 4 bases, and the junction held 1 base outside the gene matches. The CDR3 totals 13 residues. The CDR3 coding sequence is TGTGCCAGCAGCGGACAGGGAGGAAACACCATATATTTT. It specifies CASSGQGGNTIYF.

This clone has just one count. The chain is built from TRBV5-1 and TRBJ1-6; TRBD1 might be the D (5 bases). The germline CDR1 and CDR2 sequences are SGHRS and YFSETQ. The CDR3 length is 16 residues. Trimming took off 5 bases at V and 6 bases at J, with 18 bases between the two ends. CDR3 protein: CASRPLPQGGNSPLHF. For the CDR3, the DNA is TGCGCCAGCAGGCCTCTCCCTCAGGGAGGTAATTCACCCCTCCACTTT.

This rearrangement joins TRBV7-6 to TRBJ2-3; 9 bases match TRBD1. The V gene's germline CDR1 is SGHVS and CDR2 FNYEAQ. The length of the CDR3 is 15 residues. Trimming at V came to 5 bases and at J to 1 base, leaving 4 bases not matched to a gene. The CDR3 sequence is CASSARTGGTDTQYF. For the CDR3, the DNA is TGTGCCAGCAGCGCAAGGACAGGGGGCACAGATACGCAGTATTTT.